This T cell receptor beta chain was captured by sequencing in a study of early T cells in non-severe SARS-CoV-2 infection. CDR1 and CDR2 from the germline V gene are MNHNS and SASEGT. This CDR3 region has 16 residues. V dropped 6 bases and J dropped 1; count of bases not matched to a gene: 10. This clonotype was picked up many times. MiXCR, applied by TCRdb to the 5' RACE reads, yields one record per CDR3 protein. The repertoire holds some 38,000 distinct CDR3 sequences, with about 5.5% as singletons. The chain employs TRBV6-1 and TRBJ2-5, with 8 bases aligning to TRBD1. This TCR came from an adult who was a healthcare worker with PCR-confirmed SARS-CoV-2 infection or an uninfected control (not recorded which). Sequencing was performed on whole blood, taken at baseline. The CDR3 DNA reads TGTGCCAGCAGCGTAAGCGCCGGGACAGGCCAAGAGACCCAGTACTTC. Protein product: CASSVSAGTGQETQYF.